Each of the 7 T cell receptor beta chains below was sequenced from the same sample in a study of OX40 agonist ivuxolimab in advanced cancers. Libraries were made using the immunoSEQ multiplex PCR assay. Sourced from immuneACCESS, this table was stored by TCRdb with only in-frame sequences that have V and J called. A share of the clones is absent; for the studies checked, an unresolved V gene accounts for under half, and the remainder has no known explanation. This sample lists some 48,000 clones; about 93% were detected once. The top ten clones comprise 6.7% of the sample. Specimen: CD4+ or CD8+ T cells sorted from blood, collected in a trial of the OX40 agonist ivuxolimab. These receptors all stem from an adult with an advanced solid tumor such as melanoma, head and neck, liver or kidney cancer.

J is TRBJ2-7 and V is TRBV6-5; D remains unclear. V dropped 11 bases and J dropped 2 bases, with 13 bases sitting between them. This CDR3 has 12 amino acids. CDR1 is MNHEY, CDR2 SVGAGI, per germline. Here the CDR3 reads CASGGSAYEQYF. CDR3 nucleotides: TGTGCCTCCGGCGGTTCGGCCTACGAGCAGTACTTC.

V usage is TRBV7-9 and J usage is TRBJ1-5; 8 nucleotides match TRBD1. The CDR3 loop spans 14 amino acids. The V gene's germline CDR1 is SEHNR and CDR2 FQNEAQ (reference sequence). The V gene end was trimmed by 9 bases and the J gene end by 2 bases; junction bases not matched to a gene: 6. The CDR3 is CASETGARNQPQHF. Here the CDR3 DNA reads TGTGCCAGTGAGACAGGGGCGCGCAATCAGCCCCAGCATTTT.

J is TRBJ1-1 and V is TRBV6-5; TRBD1 aligns across 7 bases. The V gene end was trimmed by 5 bases and the J gene end by 5 bases; junction bases not matched to a gene: 5. Germline loops: CDR1 MNHEY, CDR2 SVGAGI. CDR3 length: 13 residues. DNA for the CDR3: TGTGCCAGCAGTACCACAGGGGATACTGAAGCTTTCTTT. Translated, it gives CASSTTGDTEAFF.

This sequence joins TRBV6-5 and TRBJ2-2, with 8 bases matching TRBD2. CDR3 size: 14 residues. Losses at the gene ends were 4 bases for V and 9 bases for J; bases not matched to a gene: 7. Germline V lookup: CDR1 MNHEY, CDR2 SVGAGI. The CDR3 sequence is CASSSKAGARELFF. CDR3 bases: TGTGCCAGCAGTTCAAAAGCGGGGGCCCGGGAGCTGTTTTTT.

The chain joins TRBV21-1 to TRBJ2-7; the D segment call TRBD2 is taken from the table without a DNA check. TRBV21-1 corresponds to a pseudogene. The CDR3 is 17 residues long. The CDR3 sequence is CASSKIIRLLSSYEQYF. In DNA form, the CDR3 reads TGTGCCAGCAGCAAAATAATACGACTGTTGAGCTCCTACGAGCAGTACTTC.

The rearrangement joins TRBV5-6 to TRBJ1-5; 7 bases line up with TRBD1. Germline V lookup: CDR1 SGHDT, CDR2 YYEEEE. The J segment lost 7 bases and the V segment lost 0 bases, leaving 10 bases of the junction unmatched. The CDR3 is made up of 16 amino acids. The CDR3 is CASSLALKGAGQPQHF. The CDR3 DNA reads TGTGCCAGCAGCTTGGCCTTAAAGGGGGCAGGACAGCCCCAGCATTTT.

The V and J genes are TRBV4-2 and TRBJ1-1, with a possible D match to TRBD1 (6 bases). Germline CDR1 and CDR2: LGHNA and YNFKEQ. This CDR3 region has 13 residues. V lost 7 bases, J lost 4 bases, and 13 bases lay in between. DNA for the CDR3: TGTGCCAGCAAAGCGGGGGGCTCCACTGAAGCTTTCTTT. Translated, it gives CASKAGGSTEAFF.